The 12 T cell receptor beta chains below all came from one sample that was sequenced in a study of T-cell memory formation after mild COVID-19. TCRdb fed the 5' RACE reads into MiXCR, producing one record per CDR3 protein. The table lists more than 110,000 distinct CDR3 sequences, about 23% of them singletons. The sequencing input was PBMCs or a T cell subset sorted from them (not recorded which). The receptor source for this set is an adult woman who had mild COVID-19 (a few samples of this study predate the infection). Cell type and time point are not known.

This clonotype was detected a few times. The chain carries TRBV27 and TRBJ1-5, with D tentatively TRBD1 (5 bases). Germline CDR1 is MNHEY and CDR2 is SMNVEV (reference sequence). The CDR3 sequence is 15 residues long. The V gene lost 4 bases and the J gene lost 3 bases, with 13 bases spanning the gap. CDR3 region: CASSYNGGDNQPQHF. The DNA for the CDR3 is TGTGCCAGCAGTTACAACGGGGGGGACAATCAGCCCCAGCATTTT.

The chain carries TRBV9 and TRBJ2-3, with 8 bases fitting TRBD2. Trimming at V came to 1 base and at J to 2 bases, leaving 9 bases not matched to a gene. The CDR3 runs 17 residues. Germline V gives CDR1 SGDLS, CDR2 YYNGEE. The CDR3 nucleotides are TGTGCCAGCAGCGTACGAAGTGAGCGGGAGCCCACAGATACGCAGTATTTT. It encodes CASSVRSEREPTDTQYF.

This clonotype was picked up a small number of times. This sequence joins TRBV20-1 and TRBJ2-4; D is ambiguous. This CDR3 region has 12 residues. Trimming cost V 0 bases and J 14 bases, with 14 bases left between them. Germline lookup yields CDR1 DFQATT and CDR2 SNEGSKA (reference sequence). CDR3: CSARDGTNFEYF. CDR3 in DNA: TGCAGTGCTAGAGATGGAACCAACTTCGAGTACTTC.

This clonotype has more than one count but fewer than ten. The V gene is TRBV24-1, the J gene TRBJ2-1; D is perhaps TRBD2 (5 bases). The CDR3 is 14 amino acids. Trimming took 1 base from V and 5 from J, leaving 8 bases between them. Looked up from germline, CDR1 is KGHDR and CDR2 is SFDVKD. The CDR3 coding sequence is TGTGCCACCAGTGATTTAGCTAGCAACAATGAGCAGTTCTTC. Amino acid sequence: CATSDLASNNEQFF.

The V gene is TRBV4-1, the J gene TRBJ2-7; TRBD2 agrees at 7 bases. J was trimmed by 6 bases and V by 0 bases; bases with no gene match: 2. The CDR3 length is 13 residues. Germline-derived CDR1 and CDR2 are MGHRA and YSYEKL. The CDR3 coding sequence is TGCGCCAGCAGCCAAGATTCGGGAGGCGAGCAGTACTTC. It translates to CASSQDSGGEQYF.

The CDR3 DNA is TGTGCCACCAGTGACCCGGCCGGGACTAGCGGGAGTCTTCACCCCTACGAGCAGTACTTC. This encodes CATSDPAGTSGSLHPYEQYF. V and J are TRBV24-1 and TRBJ2-7; 14 nucleotides line up with TRBD2. Germline V gene lookup returns CDR1 KGHDR and CDR2 SFDVKD. Trimming removed 4 bases from V and 2 bases from J; junction bases left unmatched: 15. The CDR3 has 20 residues.

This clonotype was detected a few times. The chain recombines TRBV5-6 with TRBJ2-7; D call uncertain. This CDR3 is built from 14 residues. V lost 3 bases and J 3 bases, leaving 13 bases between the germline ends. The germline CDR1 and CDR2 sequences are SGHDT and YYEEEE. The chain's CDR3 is CASSSDPSSYEQYF. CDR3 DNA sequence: TGTGCCAGCAGCTCGGACCCCTCGAGCTACGAGCAGTACTTC.

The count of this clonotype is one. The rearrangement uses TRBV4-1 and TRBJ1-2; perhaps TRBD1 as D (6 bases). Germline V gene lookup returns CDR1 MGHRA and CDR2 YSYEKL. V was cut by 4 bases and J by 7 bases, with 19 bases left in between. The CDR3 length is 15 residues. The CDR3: CASSLHDAGEVGYTF. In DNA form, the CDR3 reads TGCGCCAGCAGCCTCCATGACGCAGGGGAAGTTGGCTACACCTTC.

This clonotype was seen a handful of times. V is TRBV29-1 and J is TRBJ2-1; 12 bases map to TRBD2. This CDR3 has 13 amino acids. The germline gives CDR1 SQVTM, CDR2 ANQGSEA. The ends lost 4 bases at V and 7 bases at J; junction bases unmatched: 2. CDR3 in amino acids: CSVGLAGENEQFF. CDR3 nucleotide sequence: TGCAGCGTTGGACTAGCGGGAGAAAATGAGCAGTTCTTC.

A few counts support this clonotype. This CDR3 reads CAIRPDYGSDEQFF. CDR3 coding DNA: TGTGCCATCAGGCCAGACTATGGTTCGGATGAGCAGTTCTTC. This chain links TRBV10-3 with TRBJ2-1; D might be TRBD2 (5 bases). CDR3 length: 14 amino acids. Between the trimmed V and J ends, which lost 6 bases and 8 bases, there was a span of 17 bases. Germline V gene data show CDR1 as ENHRY and CDR2 as SYGVKD.

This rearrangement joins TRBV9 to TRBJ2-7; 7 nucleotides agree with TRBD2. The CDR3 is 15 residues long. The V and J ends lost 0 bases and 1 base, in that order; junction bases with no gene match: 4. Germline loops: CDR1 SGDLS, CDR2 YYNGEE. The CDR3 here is CASSVESGESYEQYF. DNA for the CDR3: TGTGCCAGCAGCGTAGAAAGCGGGGAATCCTACGAGCAGTACTTC.

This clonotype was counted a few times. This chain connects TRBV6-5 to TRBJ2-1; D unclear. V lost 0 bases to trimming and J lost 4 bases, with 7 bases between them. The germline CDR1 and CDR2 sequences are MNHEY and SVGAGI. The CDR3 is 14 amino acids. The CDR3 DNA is TGTGCCAGCAGTTACTCCGACTCATACAATGAGCAGTTCTTC. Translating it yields CASSYSDSYNEQFF.